This T cell receptor (beta chain) was captured by sequencing in a study of beta chain features in type 1 diabetes. On the study more broadly: Healthy donors resembled patients in age, gender and cell yields.

Expressed TCRB transcripts were sequenced because the isolated RNA had all been reverse transcribed beforehand. This table comes from immunoSEQ multiplex PCR, and its TCRdb copy is limited to in-frame clones, with some not included. The sample carries approximately 170,000 clones, 7.5% to 9.5% recorded once. Sorted populations all had greater than 98% purity. Study-wide points: Shorter TCRB CDR3s, moderately but significantly so, were found in Type 1 diabetes patients in all four CD4+ subsets. Comparison showed that naive, central memory and Treg TCRB repertoires appeared more similar among patients than among healthy donors.

As to this clone: Its antigen is currently unknown.

The CDR3 is 14 residues long. V lost 4 bases to trimming and J lost 8 bases; unmatched junction nucleotides: 10. The V gene's germline CDR1 is SGHNT and CDR2 YYREEE (reference sequence). The sample was central memory CD4+ T cells from blood. V and J are TRBV5-4 and TRBJ1-2, with 8 bases identical to TRBD1. This sequence was found in a woman aged 18-29 years in good health. CDR3 sequence (DNA): TGTGCCAGCAGCCTGCCGGGACAGGAGAAAGGCTACACCTTC. The encoded protein is CASSLPGQEKGYTF.